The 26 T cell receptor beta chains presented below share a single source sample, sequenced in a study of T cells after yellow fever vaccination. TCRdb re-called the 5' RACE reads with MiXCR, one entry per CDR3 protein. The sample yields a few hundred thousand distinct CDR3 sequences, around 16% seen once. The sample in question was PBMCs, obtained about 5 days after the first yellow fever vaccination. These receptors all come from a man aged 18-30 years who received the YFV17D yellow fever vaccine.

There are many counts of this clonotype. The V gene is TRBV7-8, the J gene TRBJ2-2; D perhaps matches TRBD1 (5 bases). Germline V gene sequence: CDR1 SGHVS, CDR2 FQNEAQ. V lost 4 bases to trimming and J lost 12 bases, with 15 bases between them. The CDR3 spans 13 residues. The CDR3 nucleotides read TGTGCCAGCAGCTGGGAAGCTTTGGGGCAGCTGTTTTTT. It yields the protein CASSWEALGQLFF. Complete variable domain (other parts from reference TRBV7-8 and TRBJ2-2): GAGVSQSPRYKVAKRGQDVALRCDPISGHVSLFWYQQALGQGPEFLTYFQNEAQLDKSGLPSDRFFAERPEGSVSTLKIQRTQQEDSAVYLCASSWEALGQLFFGEGSRLTVL.

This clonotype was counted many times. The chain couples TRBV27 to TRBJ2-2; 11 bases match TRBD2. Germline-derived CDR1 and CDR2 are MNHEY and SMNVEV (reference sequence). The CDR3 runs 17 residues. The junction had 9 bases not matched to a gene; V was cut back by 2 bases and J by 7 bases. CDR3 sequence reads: CASSLLIAGGQGGELFF. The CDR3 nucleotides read TGTGCCAGCAGTTTACTTATAGCGGGGGGGCAAGGCGGGGAGCTGTTTTTT.

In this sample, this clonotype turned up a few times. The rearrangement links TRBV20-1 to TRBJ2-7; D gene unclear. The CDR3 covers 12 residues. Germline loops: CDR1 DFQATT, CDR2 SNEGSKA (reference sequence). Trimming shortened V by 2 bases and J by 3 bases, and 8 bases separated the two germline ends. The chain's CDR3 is CSARPAGYEQYF. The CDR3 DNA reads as TGCAGTGCTAGACCCGCCGGCTACGAGCAGTACTTC.

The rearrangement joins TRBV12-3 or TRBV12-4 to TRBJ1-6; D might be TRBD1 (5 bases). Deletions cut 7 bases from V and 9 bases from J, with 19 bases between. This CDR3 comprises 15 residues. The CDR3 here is CASNAGSRASSPLHF. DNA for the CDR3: TGTGCCAGCAACGCCGGTAGCAGGGCAAGTTCACCCCTCCACTTT.

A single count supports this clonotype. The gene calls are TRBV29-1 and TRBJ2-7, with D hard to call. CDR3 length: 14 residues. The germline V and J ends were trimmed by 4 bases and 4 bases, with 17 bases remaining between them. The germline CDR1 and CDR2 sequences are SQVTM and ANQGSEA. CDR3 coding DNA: TGCAGCGTTGGCTCCTCGGACGGATTGTACGAGCAGTACTTC. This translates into CSVGSSDGLYEQYF.

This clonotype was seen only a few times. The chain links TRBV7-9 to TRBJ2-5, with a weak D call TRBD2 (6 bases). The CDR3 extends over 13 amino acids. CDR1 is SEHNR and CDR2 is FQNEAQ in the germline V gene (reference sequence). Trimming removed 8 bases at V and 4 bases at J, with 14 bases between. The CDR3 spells CASQEGSGETQYF. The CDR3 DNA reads TGTGCCAGCCAGGAGGGGTCGGGAGAGACCCAGTACTTC.

CDR3 amino acids: CASSYKDV. For the CDR3, the DNA is TGCGCCAGCAGCTATAAGGACGTC. The rearrangement links TRBV5-1 to TRBJ2-7; D gene ambiguous. CDR1 and CDR2 from the germline V gene are SGHRS and YFSETQ. CDR3 size: 8 residues.

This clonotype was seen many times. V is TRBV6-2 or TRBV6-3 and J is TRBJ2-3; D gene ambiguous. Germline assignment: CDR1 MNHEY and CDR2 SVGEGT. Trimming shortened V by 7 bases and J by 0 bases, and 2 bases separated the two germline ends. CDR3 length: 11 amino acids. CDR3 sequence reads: CASTSTDTQYF. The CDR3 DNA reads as TGTGCCAGCACTAGCACAGATACGCAGTATTTT.

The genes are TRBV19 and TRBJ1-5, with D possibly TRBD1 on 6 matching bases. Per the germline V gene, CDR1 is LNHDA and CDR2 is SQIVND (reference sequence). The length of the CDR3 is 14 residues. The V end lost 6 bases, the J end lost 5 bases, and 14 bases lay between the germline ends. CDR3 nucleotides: TGTGCCAGTAGGAATTTGGGGGGCTATCAGCCCCAGCATTTT. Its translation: CASRNLGGYQPQHF.

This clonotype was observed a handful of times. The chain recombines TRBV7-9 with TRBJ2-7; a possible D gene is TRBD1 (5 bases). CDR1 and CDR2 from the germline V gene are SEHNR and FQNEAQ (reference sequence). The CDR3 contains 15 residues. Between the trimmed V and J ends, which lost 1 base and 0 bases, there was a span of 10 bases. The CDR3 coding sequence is TGTGCCAGCAGCTTAGGACAGACGATCTCCTACGAGCAGTACTTC. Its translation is CASSLGQTISYEQYF.

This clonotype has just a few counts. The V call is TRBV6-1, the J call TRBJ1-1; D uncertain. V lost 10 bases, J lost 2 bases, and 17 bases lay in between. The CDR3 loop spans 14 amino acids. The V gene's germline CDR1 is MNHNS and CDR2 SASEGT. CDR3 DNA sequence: TGTGCCACCCGACGACCACGGCTAAACACTGAAGCTTTCTTT. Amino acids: CATRRPRLNTEAFF.

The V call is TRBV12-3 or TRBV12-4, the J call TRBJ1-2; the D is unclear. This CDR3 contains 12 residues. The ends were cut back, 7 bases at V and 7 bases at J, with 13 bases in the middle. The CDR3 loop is CASTNPLGGYTF. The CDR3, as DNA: TGTGCCAGCACCAATCCCCTCGGTGGCTACACCTTC.

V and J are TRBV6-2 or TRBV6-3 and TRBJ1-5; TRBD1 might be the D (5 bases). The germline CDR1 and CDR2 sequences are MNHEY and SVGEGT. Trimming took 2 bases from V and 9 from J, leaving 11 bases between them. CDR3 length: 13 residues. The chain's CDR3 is CASSYIPQGPQHF. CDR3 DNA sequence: TGTGCCAGCAGTTACATCCCCCAGGGGCCCCAGCATTTT.

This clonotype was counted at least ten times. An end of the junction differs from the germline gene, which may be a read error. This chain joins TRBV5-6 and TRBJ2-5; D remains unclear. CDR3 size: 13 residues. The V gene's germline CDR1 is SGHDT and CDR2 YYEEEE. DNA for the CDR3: TGTGCCAGCAGTTTGGGATTTCAAGAGACCCAGTACTTC. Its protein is CASSLGFQETQYF. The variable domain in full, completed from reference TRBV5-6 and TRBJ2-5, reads DAGVTQSPTHLIKTRGQQVTLRCSPKSGHDTVSWYQQALGQGPQFIFQYYEEEERQRGNFPDRFSGHQFPNYSSELNVNALLLGDSALYLCASSLGFQETQYFGPGTRLLVL.

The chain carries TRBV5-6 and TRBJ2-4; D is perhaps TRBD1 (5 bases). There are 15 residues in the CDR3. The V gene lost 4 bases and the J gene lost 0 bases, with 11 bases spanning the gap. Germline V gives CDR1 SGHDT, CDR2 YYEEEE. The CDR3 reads CASSHRKVAKNIQYF. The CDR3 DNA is TGTGCCAGCAGCCACAGGAAAGTAGCCAAAAACATTCAGTACTTC.

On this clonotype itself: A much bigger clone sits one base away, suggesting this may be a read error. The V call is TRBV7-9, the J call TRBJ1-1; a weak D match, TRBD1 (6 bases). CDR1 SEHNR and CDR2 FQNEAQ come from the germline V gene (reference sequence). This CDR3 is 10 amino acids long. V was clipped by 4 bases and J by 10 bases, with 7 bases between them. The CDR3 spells CASSSGAAFF. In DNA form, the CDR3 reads TGTGCCAGCAGCTCAGGGGCAGCTTTCTTT.

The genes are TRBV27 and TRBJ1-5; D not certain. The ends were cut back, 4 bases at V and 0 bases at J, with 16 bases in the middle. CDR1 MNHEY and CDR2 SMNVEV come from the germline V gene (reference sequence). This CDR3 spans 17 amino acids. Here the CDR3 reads CASSSRTAIYSNQPQHF. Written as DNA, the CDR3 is TGTGCCAGCAGTTCTAGGACGGCGATCTATAGCAATCAGCCCCAGCATTTT.

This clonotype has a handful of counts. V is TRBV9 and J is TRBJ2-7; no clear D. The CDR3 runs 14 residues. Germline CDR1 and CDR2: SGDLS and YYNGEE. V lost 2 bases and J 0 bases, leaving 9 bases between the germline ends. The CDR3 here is CASSVSSGSYEQYF. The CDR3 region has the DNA TGTGCCAGCAGCGTCAGCTCAGGCTCCTACGAGCAGTACTTC.

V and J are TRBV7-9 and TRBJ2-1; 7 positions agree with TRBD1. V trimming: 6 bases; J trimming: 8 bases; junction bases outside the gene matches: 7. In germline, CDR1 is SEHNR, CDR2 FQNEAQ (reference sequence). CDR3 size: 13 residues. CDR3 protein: CASRPTGVHEQFF. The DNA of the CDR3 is TGTGCCAGCAGACCCACAGGGGTCCATGAGCAGTTCTTC. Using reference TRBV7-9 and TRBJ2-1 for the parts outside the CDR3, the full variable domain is DTGVSQNPRHKITKRGQNVTFRCDPISEHNRLYWYRQTLGQGPEFLTYFQNEAQLEKSRLLSDRFSAERPKGSFSTLEIQRTEQGDSAMYLCASRPTGVHEQFFGPGTRLTVL.

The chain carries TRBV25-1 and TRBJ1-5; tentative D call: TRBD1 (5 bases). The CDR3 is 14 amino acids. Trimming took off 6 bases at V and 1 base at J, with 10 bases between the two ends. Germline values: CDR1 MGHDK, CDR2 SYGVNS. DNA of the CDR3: TGTGCCAGCAGCCACGGGGGGAGCAATCAGCCCCAGCATTTT. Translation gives CASSHGGSNQPQHF.

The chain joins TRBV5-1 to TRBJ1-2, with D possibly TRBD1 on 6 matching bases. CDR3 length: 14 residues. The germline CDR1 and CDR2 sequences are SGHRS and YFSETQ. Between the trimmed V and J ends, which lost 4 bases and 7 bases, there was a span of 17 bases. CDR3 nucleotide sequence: TGCGCCAGCAGCACTACTCCACAGGGACTTGGCTACACCTTC. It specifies CASSTTPQGLGYTF. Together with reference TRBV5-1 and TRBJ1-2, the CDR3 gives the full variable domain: KAGVTQTPRYLIKTRGQQVTLSCSPISGHRSVSWYQQTPGQGLQFLFEYFSETQRNKGNFPGRFSGRQFSNSRSEMNVSTLELGDSALYLCASSTTPQGLGYTFGSGTRLTVV.

This chain's CDR3 is CASSLTEGLSYEQYF. The CDR3 DNA reads as TGTGCCAGCAGCTTAACTGAGGGTTTGTCCTACGAGCAGTACTTC. The chain uses TRBV7-6 and TRBJ2-7, with D perhaps TRBD2 (5 bases). The germline V gene encodes CDR1 SGHVS and CDR2 FNYEAQ. The CDR3 has 15 amino acids. The germline V and J ends were trimmed by 2 bases and 1 base, with 12 bases remaining between them.

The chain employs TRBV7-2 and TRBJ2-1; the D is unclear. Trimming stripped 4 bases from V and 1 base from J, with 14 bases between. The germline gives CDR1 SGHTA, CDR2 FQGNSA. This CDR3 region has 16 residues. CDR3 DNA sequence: TGTGCCAGCAGCTCCCGGACGGTGGGTTCCTACAATGAGCAGTTCTTC. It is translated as CASSSRTVGSYNEQFF.

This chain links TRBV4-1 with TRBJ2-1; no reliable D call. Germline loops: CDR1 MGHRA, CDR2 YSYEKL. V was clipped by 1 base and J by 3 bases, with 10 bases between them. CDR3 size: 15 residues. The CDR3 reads CASSQGAAYYNEQFF. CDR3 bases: TGCGCCAGCAGCCAAGGGGCGGCCTACTACAATGAGCAGTTCTTC.

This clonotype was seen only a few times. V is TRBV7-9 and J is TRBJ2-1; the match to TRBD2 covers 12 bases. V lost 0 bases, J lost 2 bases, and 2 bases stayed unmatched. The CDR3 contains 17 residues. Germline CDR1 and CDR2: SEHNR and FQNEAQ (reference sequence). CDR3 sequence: CASSLAPSGGAYNEQFF. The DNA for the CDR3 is TGTGCCAGCAGCTTAGCGCCTAGCGGGGGGGCCTACAATGAGCAGTTCTTC.

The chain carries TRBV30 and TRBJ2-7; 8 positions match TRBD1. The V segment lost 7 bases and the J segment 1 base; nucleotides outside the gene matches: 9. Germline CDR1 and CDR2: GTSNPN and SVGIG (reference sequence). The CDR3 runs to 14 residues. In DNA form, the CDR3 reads TGTGCCTCTACCGGGACAGGTCATTCCTACGAGCAGTACTTC. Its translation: CASTGTGHSYEQYF.